The rows below give T cell receptor beta chains drawn from one sample of a study of T cell responses to AZD1222 COVID-19 vaccine. TCRdb's table, derived via immunoSEQ multiplex PCR, lists solely in-frame clones and lacks some. The sample consists of about 140,000 clones, about 92% of them appearing once. Sequencing was performed on peripheral blood, taken on day 0 of AZD1222 vaccination. These receptors were obtained from an adult in good health. The CDR3 runs from the conserved cysteine through the conserved F or W. A D gene is named only where the DNA matches it firmly. A clone size is listed for some rows: how often the clone was seen (once, few, many), or a class if it is expanded.

j_call d_call v_call clone_size cdr3_nt cdr3_aa
TRBJ2-3 TRBD1 TRBV29-1 - TGCAGCGTTGAACAGGGGGCCGTCGCAGATACGCAGTATTTT CSVEQGAVADTQYF
TRBJ2-3 - TRBV25-1 - TGTGCCAGCAAGGACAGCAACACAGATACGCAGTATTTT CASKDSNTDTQYF
TRBJ2-1 - TRBV5-4 - TGTGCCAGCAGCTCTAACAATGAGCAGTTCTTC CASSSNNEQFF
TRBJ2-7 - TRBV21-1 - TGTGCCAGCAGCAAAAGGGTAGGGGGCGAGCAGTACTTC CASSKRVGGEQYF
TRBJ1-5 TRBD1 TRBV19 once TGTGCCAGTATTTCCAGACAGGGTAATCAGCCCCAGCATTTT CASISRQGNQPQHF
TRBJ1-6 TRBD1 TRBV3-1/TRBV3-2 few TGTGCCAGCAGCAGACAGGGGGGGTATAATTCACCCCTCCACTTT CASSRQGGYNSPLHF
TRBJ1-3 - TRBV5-4 - TGTGCCAGCAGCTTACGCGGGACCCTCTCTGGAAACACCATATATTTT CASSLRGTLSGNTIYF
TRBJ2-1 TRBD2 TRBV19 - TGTGCCAGTAGTATCGTGGCTAGCGGGTACAATGAGCAGTTCTTC CASSIVASGYNEQFF
TRBJ2-3 - TRBV7-2 - TGTGCCAGCAGTTTGGGAGACAGCGAACATCAGTATTTT CASSLGDSEHQYF
TRBJ2-1 TRBD2 TRBV7-9 - TGTGCCAGCAGTCCTAGCGGTCATGAGCAGTTCTTC CASSPSGHEQFF
TRBJ2-7 TRBD1 TRBV5-1 - TGCGCCAGCAGCTGGGACAGGGGTTTCTACGAGCAGTACTTC CASSWDRGFYEQYF
TRBJ2-1 TRBD2 TRBV7-2 - TGTGCCAGCAGCCTAAGGTTGGGACTAGCGGCACCCCAGCAGTTCTTC CASSLRLGLAAPQQFF
TRBJ2-3 - TRBV13 - TGTGCCAGCAGCCGGACGGGCACAGATACGCAGTATTTT CASSRTGTDTQYF
TRBJ2-2 - TRBV3-1/TRBV3-2 - TGTGCCAGCAGCCAGTCTACGAGAAACGGGGAGCTGTTTTTT CASSQSTRNGELFF
TRBJ1-5 TRBD1 TRBV6-6 - TGTGCCAGCAGTGCTACAGGGGGCGATCAGCCCCAGCATTTT CASSATGGDQPQHF
TRBJ1-1 TRBD1 TRBV4-3 - TGCGCCAGCAGCCAAGTGGGGACAGGGATGAACACTGAAGCTTTCTTT CASSQVGTGMNTEAFF
TRBJ1-5 TRBD1 TRBV7-2 - TGTGCCAGCAGCTTAGTTACAGGGGGGGTCAGGATGAATCAGCCCCAGCATTTT CASSLVTGGVRMNQPQHF
TRBJ1-5 - TRBV28 - TGTGCCAGCAGTTTAGGGGGCCGGGGTCAGCCCCAGCATTTT CASSLGGRGQPQHF
TRBJ1-2 TRBD1 TRBV4-2 - TGTGCCAGCAGCCAAGTGGCGAGCCCGGGACAGGGAATGAGTGGCTACACCTTC CASSQVASPGQGMSGYTF
TRBJ2-1 TRBD2 TRBV5-1 - TGCGCCAGCAGCTTAGGGACTAGCGGGACCCGTCGGGATGAGCAGTTCTTC CASSLGTSGTRRDEQFF
TRBJ2-3 TRBD2 TRBV5-4 - TGTGCCAGCAGCTTGATGGGTAGCGGGGGGGGCGGCACAGATACGCAGTATTTT CASSLMGSGGGGTDTQYF
TRBJ1-3 - TRBV19 few TGTGCCAGTACCCGGGGTGGCTCTGGAAACACCATATATTTT CASTRGGSGNTIYF
TRBJ2-7 TRBD2 TRBV4-1 - TGCGCCAGCAGCCGAGACAGCGGGGGGGTCTACGAGCAGTACTTC CASSRDSGGVYEQYF
TRBJ2-2 - TRBV9 once TGTGCCAGCCGGACGGCCGGCGGGGAGCTGTTTTTT CASRTAGGELFF
TRBJ2-2 - TRBV7-3 - TGTGCCAGCAGCTTACTGGACATTCGAACCGGGGAGCTGTTTTTT CASSLLDIRTGELFF
TRBJ2-5 - TRBV10-3 - TGTGCCATCAGTACAGGGGAGGGTTTAGAGACCCAGTACTTC CAISTGEGLETQYF
TRBJ2-5 - TRBV5-5 - TGTGCCAGCAGCTTGGGCGGGGTCCCCCAAGAGACCCAGTACTTC CASSLGGVPQETQYF
TRBJ1-2 - TRBV5-5 - TGTGCCAGCACCGAAGGAGGGGCCTCGGGCTACACCTTC CASTEGGASGYTF
TRBJ2-1 - TRBV19 - TGTGCCAGTAGGGACGTCAGGGTGGATGAGCAGTTCTTC CASRDVRVDEQFF
TRBJ1-5 - TRBV19 - TGTGCCAGTAGTATAGAGGAGGGAAATCAGCCCCAGCATTTT CASSIEEGNQPQHF
TRBJ1-4 TRBD1 TRBV5-4 - TGTGCCAGCAGCTTGGGACAGGGGATCCCTAATGAAAAACTGTTTTTT CASSLGQGIPNEKLFF
TRBJ2-1 - TRBV5-1 once TGCGCCAGCAGCCTCACCCCCGGCCAGGGTGGTCGGCAGTTCTTC CASSLTPGQGGRQFF
TRBJ1-6 - TRBV4-3 - TGCGCCAGCAGCCAACGGAGGGGCCGAGGCGGGAGCTCCTATAATTCACCCCTCCACTTT CASSQRRGRGGSSYNSPLHF
TRBJ2-3 - TRBV30 - TGTGCCTGGAGTTCTAGACTACAAGATACGCAGTATTTT CAWSSRLQDTQYF
TRBJ1-5 TRBD1 TRBV27 - TGTGCCAGCAGACAGGGGACTTATTCCTATAGCAATCAGCCCCAGCATTTT CASRQGTYSYSNQPQHF
TRBJ1-3 - TRBV5-1 - TGCGCCAGCAGCTTGGCCGGGGAACCCTCTGGAAACACCATATATTTT CASSLAGEPSGNTIYF
TRBJ2-5 - TRBV11-2 - TGTGCCAGCAGCCGGAGTGGGGGACAAGAGACCCAGTACTTC CASSRSGGQETQYF
TRBJ1-4 TRBD1 TRBV30 - TGTGCCTGGAGTGTCGGACAGGCGAATGAAAAACTGTTTTTT CAWSVGQANEKLFF
TRBJ1-3 - TRBV2 - TGTGCCAGCAGGATAACGCTAAGCTCTGGAAACACCATATATTTT CASRITLSSGNTIYF